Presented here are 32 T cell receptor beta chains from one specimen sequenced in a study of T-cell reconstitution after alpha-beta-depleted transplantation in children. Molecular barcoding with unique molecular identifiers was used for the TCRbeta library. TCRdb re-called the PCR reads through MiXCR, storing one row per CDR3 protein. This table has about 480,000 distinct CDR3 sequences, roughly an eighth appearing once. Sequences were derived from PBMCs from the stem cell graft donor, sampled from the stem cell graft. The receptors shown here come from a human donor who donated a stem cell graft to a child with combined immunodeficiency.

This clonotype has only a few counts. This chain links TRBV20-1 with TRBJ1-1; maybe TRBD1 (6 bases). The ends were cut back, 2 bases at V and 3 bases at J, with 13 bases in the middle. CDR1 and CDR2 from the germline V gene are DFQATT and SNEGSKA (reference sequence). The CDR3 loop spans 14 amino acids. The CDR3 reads CSARKTGGYTEAFF. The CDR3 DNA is TGCAGTGCTAGAAAGACAGGCGGCTACACTGAAGCTTTCTTT.

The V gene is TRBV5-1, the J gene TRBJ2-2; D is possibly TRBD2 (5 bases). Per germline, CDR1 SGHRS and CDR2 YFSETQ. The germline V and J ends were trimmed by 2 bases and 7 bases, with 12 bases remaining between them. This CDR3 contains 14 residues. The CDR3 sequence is CASSFVGVSGELFF. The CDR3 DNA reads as TGCGCCAGCAGCTTCGTCGGGGTGAGCGGGGAGCTGTTTTTT.

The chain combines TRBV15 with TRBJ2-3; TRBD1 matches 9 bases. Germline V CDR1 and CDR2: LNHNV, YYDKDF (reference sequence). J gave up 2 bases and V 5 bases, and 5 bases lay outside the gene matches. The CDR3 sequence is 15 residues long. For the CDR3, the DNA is TGTGCCACCAGCTTAGGGACAGGGAACACAGATACGCAGTATTTT. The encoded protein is CATSLGTGNTDTQYF.

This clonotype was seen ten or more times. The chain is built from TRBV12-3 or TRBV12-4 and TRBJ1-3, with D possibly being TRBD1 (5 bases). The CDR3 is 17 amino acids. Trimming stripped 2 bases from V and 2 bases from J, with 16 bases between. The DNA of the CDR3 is TGTGCCAGCAGTTTAAACCCCAGGGTGTTACCTGGAAACACCATATATTTT. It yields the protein CASSLNPRVLPGNTIYF.

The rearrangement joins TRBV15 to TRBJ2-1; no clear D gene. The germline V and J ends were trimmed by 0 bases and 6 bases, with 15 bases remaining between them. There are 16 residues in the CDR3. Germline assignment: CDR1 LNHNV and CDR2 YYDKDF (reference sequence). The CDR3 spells CATSRDRSGMINEQFF. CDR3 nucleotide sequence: TGTGCCACCAGCAGAGATCGGTCCGGAATGATCAATGAGCAGTTCTTC.

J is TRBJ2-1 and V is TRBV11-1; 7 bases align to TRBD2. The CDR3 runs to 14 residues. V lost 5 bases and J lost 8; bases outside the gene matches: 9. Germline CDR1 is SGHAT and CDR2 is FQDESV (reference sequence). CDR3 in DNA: TGTGCCAGCAGCATCCGGACTAGTTCGGATGAGCAGTTCTTC. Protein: CASSIRTSSDEQFF.

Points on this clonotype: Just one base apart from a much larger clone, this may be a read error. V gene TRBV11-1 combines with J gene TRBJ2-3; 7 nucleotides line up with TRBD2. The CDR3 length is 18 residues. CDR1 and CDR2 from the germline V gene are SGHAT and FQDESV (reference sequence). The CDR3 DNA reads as TGTGCCAGCAGCTTAGGAGGGCAGATAGCGGGTATCACAGATACGCACTATTTT. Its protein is CASSLGGQIAGITDTHYF.

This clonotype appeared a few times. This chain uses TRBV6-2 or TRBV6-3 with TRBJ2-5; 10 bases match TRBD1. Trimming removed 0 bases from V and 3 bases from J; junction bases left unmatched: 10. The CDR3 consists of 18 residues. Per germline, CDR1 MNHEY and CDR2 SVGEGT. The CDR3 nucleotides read TGTGCCAGCAGTTACTCCCTTTTCGCCGGGACAGGGGAAGAGACCCAGTACTTC. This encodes CASSYSLFAGTGEETQYF.

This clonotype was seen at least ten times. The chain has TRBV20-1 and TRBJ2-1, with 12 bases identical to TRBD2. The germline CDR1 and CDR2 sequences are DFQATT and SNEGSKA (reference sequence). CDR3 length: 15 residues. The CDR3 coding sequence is TGCAGGGGTCTAGCGGGAGGGTCCACTTACAATGAGCAGTTCTTC. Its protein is CRGLAGGSTYNEQFF.

CDR3 sequence reads: CASSQVGTSGRGYNEQFF. The CDR3 nucleotides are TGCGCCAGCAGCCAAGTTGGGACTAGCGGAAGGGGGTACAATGAGCAGTTCTTC. This chain joins TRBV4-1 and TRBJ2-1, with 11 bases fitting TRBD2. The germline CDR1 and CDR2 sequences are MGHRA and YSYEKL. The CDR3 covers 18 residues. V gave up 1 base and J gave up 4 bases; unmatched junction bases: 9.

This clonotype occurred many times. CDR3 DNA sequence: TGTGCCAGCAGCTTCGGGACAGGGAATAATGAGCAGTTCTTC. This sequence encodes CASSFGTGNNEQFF. The V gene is TRBV5-6, the J gene TRBJ2-1, with TRBD1 matching 9 bases. Germline values: CDR1 SGHDT, CDR2 YYEEEE. The CDR3 is made up of 14 amino acids. Trimming took 2 bases from V and 7 from J; bases not matched to a gene: 4. Using reference TRBV5-6 and TRBJ2-1 for the parts outside the CDR3, the full variable domain is DAGVTQSPTHLIKTRGQQVTLRCSPKSGHDTVSWYQQALGQGPQFIFQYYEEEERQRGNFPDRFSGHQFPNYSSELNVNALLLGDSALYLCASSFGTGNNEQFFGPGTRLTVL.

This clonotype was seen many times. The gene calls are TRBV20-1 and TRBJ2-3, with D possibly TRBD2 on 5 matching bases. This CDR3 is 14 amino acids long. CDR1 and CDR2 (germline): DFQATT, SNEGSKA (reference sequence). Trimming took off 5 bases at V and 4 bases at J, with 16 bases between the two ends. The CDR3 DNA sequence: TGCAGTGCTCCGGATATTCTAGCCGCAGATACGCAGTATTTT. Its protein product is CSAPDILAADTQYF.

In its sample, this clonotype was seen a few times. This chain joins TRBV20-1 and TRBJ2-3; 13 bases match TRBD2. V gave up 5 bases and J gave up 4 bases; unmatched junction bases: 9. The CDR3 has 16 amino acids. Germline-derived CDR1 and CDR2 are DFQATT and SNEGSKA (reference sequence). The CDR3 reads CSAPPLTSGGPDTQYF. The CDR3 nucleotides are TGCAGTGCTCCTCCTTTGACTAGCGGGGGGCCAGATACGCAGTATTTT.

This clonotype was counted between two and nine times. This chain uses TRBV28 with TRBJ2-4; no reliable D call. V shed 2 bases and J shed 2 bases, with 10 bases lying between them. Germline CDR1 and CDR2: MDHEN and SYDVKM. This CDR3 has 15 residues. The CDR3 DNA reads TGTGCCAGCAGTTTAACCCAGGCTACCAAAAACATTCAGTACTTC. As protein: CASSLTQATKNIQYF.

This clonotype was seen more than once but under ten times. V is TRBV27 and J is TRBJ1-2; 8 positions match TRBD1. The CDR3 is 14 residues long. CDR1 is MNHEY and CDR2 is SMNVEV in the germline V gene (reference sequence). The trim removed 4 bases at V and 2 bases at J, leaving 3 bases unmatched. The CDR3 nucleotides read TGTGCCAGCAGTTCCGGGACAGGAAACTATGGCTACACCTTC. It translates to CASSSGTGNYGYTF.

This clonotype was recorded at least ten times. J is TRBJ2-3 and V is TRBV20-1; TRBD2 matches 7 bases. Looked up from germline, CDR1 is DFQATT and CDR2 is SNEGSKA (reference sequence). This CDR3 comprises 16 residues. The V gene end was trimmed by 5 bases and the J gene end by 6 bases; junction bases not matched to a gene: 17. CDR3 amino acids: CSAYPRGGRGVDTQYF. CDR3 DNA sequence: TGCAGTGCTTACCCCCGGGGCGGGAGAGGGGTGGATACGCAGTATTTT.

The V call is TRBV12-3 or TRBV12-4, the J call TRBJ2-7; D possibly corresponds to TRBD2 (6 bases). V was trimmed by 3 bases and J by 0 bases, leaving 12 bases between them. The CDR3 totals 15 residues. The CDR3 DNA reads TGTGCCAGCAGTTTGGTACTAGCATACTCCTACGAGCAGTACTTC. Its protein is CASSLVLAYSYEQYF.

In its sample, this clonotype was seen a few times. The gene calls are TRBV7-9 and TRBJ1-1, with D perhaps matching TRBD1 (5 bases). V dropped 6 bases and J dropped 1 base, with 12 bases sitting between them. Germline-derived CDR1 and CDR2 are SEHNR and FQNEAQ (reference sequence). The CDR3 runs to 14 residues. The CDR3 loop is CASSREQGNTEAFF. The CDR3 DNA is TGTGCCAGCAGTCGTGAGCAGGGGAACACTGAAGCTTTCTTT.

This CDR3 reads CSPRGFLAGTSGPLYEQYF. The DNA of the CDR3 is TGCAGTCCCCGTGGTTTCCTGGCCGGGACTAGCGGGCCCCTATACGAGCAGTACTTC. The gene calls are TRBV20-1 and TRBJ2-7; TRBD2 agrees at 12 bases. The germline V gene has CDR1 DFQATT and CDR2 SNEGSKA (reference sequence). Trimming cost V 8 bases and J 4 bases; bases outside gene matches: 24. There are 19 residues in the CDR3.

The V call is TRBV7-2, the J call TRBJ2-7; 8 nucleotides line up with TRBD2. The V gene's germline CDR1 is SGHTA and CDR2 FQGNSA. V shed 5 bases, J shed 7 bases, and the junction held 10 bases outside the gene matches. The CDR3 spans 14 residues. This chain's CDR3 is CASSTEAGEEEQYF. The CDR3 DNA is TGTGCCAGCAGCACCGAAGCGGGAGAGGAAGAGCAGTACTTC.

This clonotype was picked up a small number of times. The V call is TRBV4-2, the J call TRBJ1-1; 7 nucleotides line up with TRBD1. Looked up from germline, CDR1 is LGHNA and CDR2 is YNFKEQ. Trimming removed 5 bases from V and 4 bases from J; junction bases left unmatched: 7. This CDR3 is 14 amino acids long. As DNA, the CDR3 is TGTGCCAGCAGCGACACGACAGGGTTCACTGAAGCTTTCTTT. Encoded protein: CASSDTTGFTEAFF.

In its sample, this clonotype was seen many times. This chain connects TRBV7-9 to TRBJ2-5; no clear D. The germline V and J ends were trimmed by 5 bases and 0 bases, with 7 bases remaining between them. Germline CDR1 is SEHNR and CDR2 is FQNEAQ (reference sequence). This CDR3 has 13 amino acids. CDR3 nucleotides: TGTGCCAGCAGCCCGACCAACCAAGAGACCCAGTACTTC. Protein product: CASSPTNQETQYF.

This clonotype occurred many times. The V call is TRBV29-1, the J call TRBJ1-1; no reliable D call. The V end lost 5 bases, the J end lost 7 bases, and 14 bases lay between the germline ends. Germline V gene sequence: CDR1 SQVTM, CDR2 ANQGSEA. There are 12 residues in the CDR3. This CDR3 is CSVKWLQSEAFF. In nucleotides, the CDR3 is TGCAGCGTTAAGTGGTTACAGAGTGAAGCTTTCTTT. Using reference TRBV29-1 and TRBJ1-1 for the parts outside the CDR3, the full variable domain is SAVISQKPSRDICQRGTSLTIQCQVDSQVTMMFWYRQQPGQSLTLIATANQGSEATYESGFVIDKFPISRPNLTFSTLTVSNMSPEDSSIYLCSVKWLQSEAFFGQGTRLTVV.

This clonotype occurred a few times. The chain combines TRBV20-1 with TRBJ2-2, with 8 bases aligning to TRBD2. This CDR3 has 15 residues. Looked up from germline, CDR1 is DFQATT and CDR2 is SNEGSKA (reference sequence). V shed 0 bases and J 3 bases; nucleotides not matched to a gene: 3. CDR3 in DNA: TGCAGTGCTAGAGAAGGGACTAGTGACACCGGGGAGCTGTTTTTT. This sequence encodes CSAREGTSDTGELFF.

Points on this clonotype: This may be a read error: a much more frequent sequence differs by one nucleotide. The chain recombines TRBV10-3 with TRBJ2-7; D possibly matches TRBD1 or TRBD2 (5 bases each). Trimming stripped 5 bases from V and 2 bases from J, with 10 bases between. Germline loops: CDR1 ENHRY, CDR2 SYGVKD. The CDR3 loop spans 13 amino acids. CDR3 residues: CAISPGPTYEQYF. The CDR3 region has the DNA TGTGCCATCAGTCCGGGGCCTACCTACGAGCAGTACTTC.

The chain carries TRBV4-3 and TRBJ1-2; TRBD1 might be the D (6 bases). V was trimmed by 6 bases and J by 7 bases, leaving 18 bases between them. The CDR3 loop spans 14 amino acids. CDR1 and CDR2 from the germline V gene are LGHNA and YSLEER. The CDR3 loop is CASRPGNRAGGYTF. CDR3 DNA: TGCGCCAGCAGACCTGGGAACAGGGCCGGTGGCTACACCTTC.

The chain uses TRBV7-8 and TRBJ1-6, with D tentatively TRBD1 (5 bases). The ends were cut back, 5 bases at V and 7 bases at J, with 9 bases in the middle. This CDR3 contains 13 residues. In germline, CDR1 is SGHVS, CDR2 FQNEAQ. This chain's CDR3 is CASSDSMNSPLHF. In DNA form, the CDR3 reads TGTGCCAGCAGCGACAGCATGAATTCACCCCTCCACTTT.

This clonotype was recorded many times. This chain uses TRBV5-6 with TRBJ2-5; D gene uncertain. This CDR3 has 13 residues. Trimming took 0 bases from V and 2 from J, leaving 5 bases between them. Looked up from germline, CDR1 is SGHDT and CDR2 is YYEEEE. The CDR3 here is CASSLDLQETQYF. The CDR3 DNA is TGTGCCAGCAGCTTGGACCTACAAGAGACCCAGTACTTC.

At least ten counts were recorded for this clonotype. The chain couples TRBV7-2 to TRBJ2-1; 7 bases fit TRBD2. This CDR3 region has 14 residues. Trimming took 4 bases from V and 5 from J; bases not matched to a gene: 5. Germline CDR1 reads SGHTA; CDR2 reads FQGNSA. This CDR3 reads CASSSRGYDNEQFF. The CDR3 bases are TGTGCCAGCAGCTCGCGGGGGTACGACAATGAGCAGTTCTTC.

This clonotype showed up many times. CDR3 sequence: CASSLDSPISNEQFF. CDR3 DNA sequence: TGTGCCAGCAGTTTAGACTCCCCGATTTCCAATGAGCAGTTCTTC. V is TRBV12-3 or TRBV12-4 and J is TRBJ2-1, with D uncertain. Trimming removed 1 base from V and 6 bases from J, with 13 bases in between. CDR3 size: 15 residues.

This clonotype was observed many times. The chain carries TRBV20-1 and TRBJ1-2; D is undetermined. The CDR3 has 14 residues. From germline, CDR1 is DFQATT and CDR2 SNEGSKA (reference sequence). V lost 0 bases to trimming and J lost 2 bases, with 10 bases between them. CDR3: CSARDVAINYGYTF. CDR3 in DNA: TGCAGTGCTAGAGATGTCGCGATAAACTATGGCTACACCTTC.

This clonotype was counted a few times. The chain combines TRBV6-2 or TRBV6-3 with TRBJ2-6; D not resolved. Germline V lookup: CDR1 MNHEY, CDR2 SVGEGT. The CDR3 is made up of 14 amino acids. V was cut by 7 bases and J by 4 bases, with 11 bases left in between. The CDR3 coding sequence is TGTGCCAGCAATCCCCTCTTCGGGGCCAACGTCCTGACTTTC. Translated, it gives CASNPLFGANVLTF.